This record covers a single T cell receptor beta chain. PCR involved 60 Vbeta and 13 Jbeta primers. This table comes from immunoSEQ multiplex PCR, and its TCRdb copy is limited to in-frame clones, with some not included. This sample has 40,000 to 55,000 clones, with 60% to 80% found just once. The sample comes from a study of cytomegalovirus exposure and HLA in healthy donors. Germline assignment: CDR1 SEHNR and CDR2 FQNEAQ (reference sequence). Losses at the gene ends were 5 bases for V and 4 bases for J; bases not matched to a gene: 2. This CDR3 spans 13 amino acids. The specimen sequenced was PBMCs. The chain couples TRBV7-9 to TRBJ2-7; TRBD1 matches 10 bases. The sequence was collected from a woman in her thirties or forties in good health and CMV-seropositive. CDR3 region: CASSPGQGYEQYF. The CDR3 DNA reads TGTGCCAGCAGCCCGGGACAGGGGTACGAGCAGTACTTC.